This T cell receptor (beta chain) was obtained from a study of OX40 agonist ivuxolimab in advanced cancers. Assay: immunoSEQ multiplex PCR; the TCRdb copy retains only in-frame clones and omits some. The table shows 45,000 to 55,000 clones, with roughly 94% occurring only once. In germline, CDR1 is SGHVS, CDR2 FQNEAQ. CDR3 length: 12 amino acids. V was shortened by 9 bases and J by 3 bases, with 12 bases between the two germline ends. With regard to this clone: Antigen: not known.

Whole-study results and caveats: Both CD4+ and CD8+ T cell populations in blood had undergone clonal expansion by week 6 at 0.1 to 3.0 mg/kg.

The chain links TRBV7-8 to TRBJ2-7; weak D call: TRBD1 (6 bases). The sequencing here drew on CD4+ or CD8+ T cells sorted from blood, taken in a trial of the OX40 agonist ivuxolimab. The TCR sequence derives from an adult with an advanced solid tumor such as melanoma, head and neck, liver or kidney cancer. The CDR3 DNA sequence: TGTGCCAGTGGGACATACATCTACGAGCAGTACTTC. Its translation is CASGTYIYEQYF.